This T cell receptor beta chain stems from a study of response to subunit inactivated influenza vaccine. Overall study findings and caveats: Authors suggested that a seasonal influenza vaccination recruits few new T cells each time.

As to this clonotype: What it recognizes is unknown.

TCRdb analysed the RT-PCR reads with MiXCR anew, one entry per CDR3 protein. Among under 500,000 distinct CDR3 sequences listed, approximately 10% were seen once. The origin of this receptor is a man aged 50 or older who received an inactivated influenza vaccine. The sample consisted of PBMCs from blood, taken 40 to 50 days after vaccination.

The CDR3 sequence: CASSRQNSGPGELFF. The CDR3 nucleotides are TGTGCCAGCTCACGGCAGAATTCAGGGCCCGGGGAGCTGTTTTTT. The chain employs TRBV18 and TRBJ2-2, with TRBD1 as a possible D gene (5 bases). The germline V gene encodes CDR1 KGHSH and CDR2 LQKENI. V gave up 4 bases and J gave up 6 bases, with 15 bases separating them. The length of the CDR3 is 15 residues.